The subject of this entry is one T cell receptor beta chain. Antigen unknown. The investigators reverse transcribed all of the isolated RNA, so they sequenced expressed TCRB transcripts. Profiled with immunoSEQ multiplex PCR; TCRdb holds only in-frame clones, not every one. The profile covers some 700,000 clones, with under 15% appearing a single time and 0.02% to 0.025% taken by the ten largest. V was shortened by 3 bases and J by 5 bases, with 7 bases between the two germline ends. Per the germline V gene, CDR1 is SGHRS and CDR2 is YFSETQ. This CDR3 has 12 residues. These data belong to a study of beta chain features in type 1 diabetes. Study-level information: No age, gender or cell yield differences were seen between patients and healthy donors. Findings of the study overall: In patients and controls equally, PCR might favor templates that are shorter. Significant though moderate, a shortening of TCRB CDR3s appeared in all four CD4+ subsets of Type 1 diabetes patients. Compared with healthy donors, patients appeared to share more similar naive, central memory and regulatory TCRB repertoires. At VDJ recombination sites, type 1 diabetes patients had fewer insertions and more deleted nucleotides.

This TCR was recovered from a man aged 18 to 29 with type 1 diabetes. The chain carries TRBV5-1 and TRBJ2-3, with TRBD2 as a possible D gene (6 bases). Sequencing was done on a sample of naive CD4+ T cells from blood. The CDR3: CASSWRGDTQYF. The CDR3 nucleotides are TGCGCCAGCAGCTGGAGGGGAGATACGCAGTATTTT.